This T cell receptor beta chain was retrieved from a study of identical twins. The study's findings and limits: Fewer insertions marked abundant cord blood beta clonotypes; young adult naive trended weakly, memory not at all. Compared with models, monozygotic twins showed more out-of-frame TCR alpha sharing.

Unique molecular identifiers were in the cDNA, with template-switch universal primer binding. TCRdb processed the 5' RACE reads anew with MiXCR; each CDR3 protein has one entry. In the table there are 1.5 million to 2 million distinct CDR3 sequences, more than 30% of which are singletons. As for this clonotype: As yet, its antigen is unknown.

V dropped 7 bases and J dropped 2 bases, with 17 bases sitting between them. In germline, CDR1 is SNHLY, CDR2 FYNNEI. CDR3 length: 15 amino acids. The chain recombines TRBV2 with TRBJ1-2; D may be TRBD1 (5 bases). The sequence came from a newborn girl in good health. The sequencing input was cord blood. The CDR3 loop is CASNLQVSYNYGYTF. CDR3 DNA: TGTGCCAGCAATTTACAGGTATCTTACAACTATGGCTACACCTTC.